This TCR beta chain was identified in a study of T-cell reconstitution after alpha-beta-depleted transplantation in children. For TCRbeta, the library was prepared with unique molecular identifiers. TCRdb passed the PCR reads through MiXCR, listing each CDR3 protein once. The sample has around 210,000 distinct CDR3 sequences; 6.6% are singletons. Germline V gene lookup returns CDR1 MDHEN and CDR2 SYDVKM. This CDR3 has 14 amino acids. V dropped 3 bases and J dropped 8 bases, with 16 bases sitting between them. The sample holds many counts of this clonotype. V gene TRBV28 combines with J gene TRBJ1-2; a weak D match, TRBD1 (5 bases). The sample in question was PBMCs, obtained before TCRalphabeta/CD19-depleted stem cell transplant. This TCR came from a boy younger than 10 with acute lymphoblastic leukemia, due to receive a stem cell transplant. The CDR3 DNA reads as TGTGCCAGCAGTTTCGGCGGTGGGGGAGGAGGCTACACCTTC. Translation: CASSFGGGGGGYTF.